This T cell receptor beta chain came from a study of response to subunit inactivated influenza vaccine. The CDR3 runs 15 residues. V lost 7 bases and J lost 0, with 14 bases in between. Germline-derived CDR1 and CDR2 are SNHLY and FYNNEI. Study results and limitations: With each seasonal influenza vaccination, the authors suggested, few new T cells are recruited.

TCRdb analysed the RT-PCR reads with MiXCR anew, one entry per CDR3 protein. The sample records under 950,000 distinct CDR3 sequences, 20% to 25% being singletons. For this clonotype: Its target is unknown.

The chain has TRBV2 and TRBJ2-3; D not certain. The sequencing used PBMCs from blood, collected 4 to 6 days after vaccination. The TCR sequence derives from a man aged 45 to 65 who received an inactivated influenza vaccine. The chain's CDR3 is CASKLIQESTDTQYF. CDR3 in DNA: TGTGCCAGCAAACTTATCCAGGAAAGCACAGATACGCAGTATTTT.